This passage covers 24 T cell receptor beta chains from one sample sequenced in a study of blood T cell repertoires in COVID-19 (dated by TCRdb to the early 2020s). Libraries were prepared through the immunoSEQ multiplex PCR assay. Not all clones reach the TCRdb copy of this immuneACCESS table, which keeps in-frame sequences only. Checked studies attribute under half of the gap to unresolved V genes and leave the rest unexplained. This sample holds some 40,000 clones; roughly 75% were observed only once. The ten largest clones capture 38% of the sample. Material for sequencing was peripheral blood. These TCRs come from an elderly man with active or convalescent COVID-19.

V gene TRBV28 combines with J gene TRBJ1-5, with 7 bases matching TRBD1. The trim removed 2 bases at V and 9 bases at J, leaving 7 bases unmatched. This CDR3 is 14 amino acids long. In germline, CDR1 is MDHEN, CDR2 SYDVKM. CDR3 protein: CASSLNRGGMPQHF. CDR3 in DNA: TGTGCCAGCAGTTTAAACAGGGGAGGAATGCCCCAGCATTTT.

J is TRBJ2-7 and V is TRBV7-2; 7 nucleotides match TRBD1. Unmatched junction bases numbered 9, after V lost 4 bases and J lost 3 bases. Germline assignment: CDR1 SGHTA and CDR2 FQGNSA. CDR3 size: 15 residues. The CDR3 DNA sequence: TGTGCCAGCAGCTCCGGGACAGCGCAATTCTACGAGCAGTACTTC. It yields the protein CASSSGTAQFYEQYF.

This clone was detected only a few times. The J gene is TRBJ1-1, the V gene TRBV18; 7 bases are a match to TRBD1. The CDR3 has 12 residues. Germline V gives CDR1 KGHSH, CDR2 LQKENI. J lost 8 bases, V lost 2 bases, and 2 bases had no gene match. CDR3: CASSPGTEEAFF. The CDR3, as DNA: TGTGCCAGCTCACCAGGGACAGAAGAAGCTTTCTTT.

The chain recombines TRBV28 with TRBJ1-1; D remains unclear. From germline, CDR1 is MDHEN and CDR2 SYDVKM. Between the trimmed V and J ends, which lost 5 bases and 6 bases, there was a span of 16 bases. This CDR3 has 14 amino acids. The CDR3 coding sequence is TGTGCCAGCAGTCCCCAAGTGTCAGTGGCTGAAGCTTTCTTT. It specifies CASSPQVSVAEAFF.

The rearrangement joins TRBV3-1 (or the pseudogene TRBV3-2) to TRBJ1-1; TRBD1 matches at 7 bases. V lost 2 bases to trimming and J lost 7 bases; unmatched junction nucleotides: 4. The CDR3 sequence is 13 residues long. Germline V CDR1 and CDR2: LGHDT, YNNKEL (reference sequence). CDR3 in amino acids: CASSQQGGGEAFF. The CDR3 coding sequence is TGTGCCAGCAGCCAACAGGGGGGTGGTGAAGCTTTCTTT.

In its sample, this clone was seen once. The rearrangement uses TRBV5-1 and TRBJ2-5; maybe TRBD1 (5 bases). The CDR3 is made up of 15 amino acids. Trimming took off 0 bases at V and 2 bases at J, with 11 bases between the two ends. Germline-derived CDR1 and CDR2 are SGHRS and YFSETQ. Written as DNA, the CDR3 is TGCGCCAGCAGCTTGGGCCTGCAGGGACAAGAGACCCAGTACTTC. Translated: CASSLGLQGQETQYF.

This clone has more than one count but fewer than ten. CDR3 region: CASRRPYRGMNTEAFF. The CDR3 bases are TGTGCCAGCAGACGTCCCTACAGGGGCATGAACACTGAAGCTTTCTTT. The chain carries TRBV7-6 and TRBJ1-1, with 7 bases that match TRBD1. The CDR3 spans 16 residues. CDR1 and CDR2 (germline): SGHVS, FNYEAQ. Trimming at V came to 6 bases and at J to 0 bases, leaving 10 bases not matched to a gene.

By its share, this clone is medium-sized. J is TRBJ1-2 and V is TRBV27; 8 nucleotides agree with TRBD1. This CDR3 comprises 13 residues. With 6 bases clipped from V and 6 bases from J, the junction kept 6 bases outside the gene matches. Germline V CDR1 and CDR2: MNHEY, SMNVEV (reference sequence). CDR3 coding DNA: TGTGCCAGCAGACAAACAGGGGGTAATGGCTACACCTTC. It translates to CASRQTGGNGYTF.

This clone was picked up a small number of times. The chain carries TRBV4-1 and TRBJ2-5, with 13 bases matching TRBD2. The CDR3 covers 16 residues. Looked up from germline, CDR1 is MGHRA and CDR2 is YSYEKL. Trimming removed 6 bases from V and 3 bases from J; junction bases left unmatched: 7. The CDR3 sequence is CASRLGLAGAKETQYF. The CDR3 DNA reads as TGCGCCAGCAGACTAGGACTAGCGGGGGCGAAAGAGACCCAGTACTTC.

This chain joins TRBV11-1 and TRBJ2-5; TRBD1 matches at 7 bases. CDR3 length equals 13 residues. The germline V gene has CDR1 SGHAT and CDR2 FQDESV (reference sequence). The V gene end was trimmed by 5 bases and the J gene end by 5 bases; junction bases not matched to a gene: 5. The chain's CDR3 is CASSPTGSETQYF. As DNA, the CDR3 is TGTGCCAGCAGCCCGACAGGGAGCGAGACCCAGTACTTC.

This clone came up once. This rearrangement joins TRBV14 to TRBJ2-5; 7 bases line up with TRBD2. Germline CDR1 reads SGHDN; CDR2 reads FVKESK. The CDR3 consists of 14 residues. Unmatched junction bases numbered 6, after V lost 3 bases and J lost 5 bases. The CDR3 is CASSQRRELETQYF. DNA for the CDR3: TGTGCCAGCAGCCAGAGGCGGGAGCTCGAGACCCAGTACTTC.

The chain is built from TRBV19 and TRBJ1-1; 8 nucleotides line up with TRBD1. The CDR3 totals 14 residues. Germline V lookup: CDR1 LNHDA, CDR2 SQIVND (reference sequence). Losses at the gene ends were 5 bases for V and 9 bases for J; bases not matched to a gene: 11. CDR3 protein: CASSSIGQGFKAFF. CDR3 DNA: TGTGCCAGTAGTTCCATCGGACAGGGATTTAAAGCTTTCTTT.

J is TRBJ1-1 and V is TRBV6-2 or TRBV6-3; a possible D gene is TRBD1 (6 bases). V dropped 5 bases and J dropped 7 bases, with 11 bases sitting between them. CDR1 MNHEY and CDR2 SVGEGT come from the germline V gene. The CDR3 is 12 amino acids. The CDR3 region is CASSKGGGEAFF. CDR3 nucleotide sequence: TGTGCCAGCAGTAAAGGGGGTGGTGAAGCTTTCTTT.

This clone was found a few times. The chain employs TRBV29-1 and TRBJ2-5, with a tentative D call TRBD2 (6 bases). Germline V lookup: CDR1 SQVTM, CDR2 ANQGSEA. CDR3 length equals 15 residues. The V end was cut by 0 bases, the J end by 1 base, with 12 bases between. Here the CDR3 reads CSVEDGGTAQETQYF. CDR3 in DNA: TGCAGCGTTGAAGATGGGGGGACTGCCCAAGAGACCCAGTACTTC.

The chain uses TRBV12-3 or TRBV12-4 and TRBJ2-3; perhaps TRBD2 as D (6 bases). Trimming shortened V by 3 bases and J by 6 bases, and 10 bases separated the two germline ends. The CDR3 has 13 residues. CDR3 loop: CASSLRGGDTQYF. CDR3 nucleotide sequence: TGTGCCAGCAGTTTGCGGGGTGGGGATACGCAGTATTTT.

The gene calls are TRBV6-6 and TRBJ1-1; 9 positions match TRBD1. Germline CDR1 reads MNHNY; CDR2 reads SVGAGI (reference sequence). This CDR3 is 15 amino acids long. Trimming removed 5 bases from V and 3 bases from J; junction bases left unmatched: 7. The CDR3 loop reads CASSNPGQGDTEAFF. CDR3 in DNA: TGTGCCAGCAGTAATCCGGGACAGGGCGACACTGAAGCTTTCTTT.

CDR3 coding DNA: TGTGCCAGCAGGACGACAGGGAGCACTGAAGCTTTCTTT. Translated: CASRTTGSTEAFF. The chain joins TRBV2 to TRBJ1-1, with 7 bases lining up with TRBD1. This CDR3 comprises 13 residues. Trimming removed 6 bases from V and 4 bases from J; junction bases left unmatched: 5. CDR1 is SNHLY and CDR2 is FYNNEI in the germline V gene.

This rearrangement joins TRBV6-2 or TRBV6-3 to TRBJ2-1; a weak D match, TRBD2 (6 bases). V lost 6 bases and J lost 0, with 12 bases in between. The V gene's germline CDR1 is MNHEY and CDR2 SVGEGT. This CDR3 comprises 15 residues. The CDR3, as DNA: TGTGCCAGCAGCGTTTTAGCGGCCTCCTACAATGAGCAGTTCTTC. Amino acids: CASSVLAASYNEQFF.

This clone was found once. The chain is built from TRBV7-3 and TRBJ2-3, with TRBD2 matching 10 bases. Looked up from germline, CDR1 is SGHTA and CDR2 is FQGTGA. Losses at the gene ends were 5 bases for V and 5 bases for J; bases not matched to a gene: 4. This CDR3 is built from 14 residues. CDR3 bases: TGTGCCAGCAGCCCTAGCGGGGGCATAGATACGCAGTATTTT. As protein: CASSPSGGIDTQYF. The full variable domain, completed using reference TRBV7-3 and TRBJ2-3, is GAGVSQTPSNKVTEKGKYVELRCDPISGHTALYWYRQSLGQGPEFLIYFQGTGAADDSGLPNDRFFAVRPEGSVSTLKIQRTERGDSAVYLCASSPSGGIDTQYFGPGTRLTVL.

This clone was recorded once. The rearrangement links TRBV5-1 to TRBJ2-5; D is uncertain. Germline values: CDR1 SGHRS, CDR2 YFSETQ. Between the trimmed V and J ends, which lost 4 bases and 2 bases, there was a span of 9 bases. The CDR3 consists of 13 residues. The CDR3 DNA is TGCGCCAGCAGCCACAAAACACAAGAGACCCAGTACTTC. It specifies CASSHKTQETQYF. The full variable domain, with the rest looked up from reference TRBV5-1 and TRBJ2-5, is KAGVTQTPRYLIKTRGQQVTLSCSPISGHRSVSWYQQTPGQGLQFLFEYFSETQRNKGNFPGRFSGRQFSNSRSEMNVSTLELGDSALYLCASSHKTQETQYFGPGTRLLVL.

The rearrangement joins TRBV11-2 to TRBJ2-5; D is perhaps TRBD1 (6 bases). The length of the CDR3 is 14 residues. The germline V gene has CDR1 SGHAT and CDR2 FQNNGV. V lost 2 bases to trimming and J lost 1 base, with 8 bases between them. CDR3 in DNA: TGTGCCAGCAGCTTAACGACAGGCCAAGAGACCCAGTACTTC. It codes for CASSLTTGQETQYF.

DNA for the CDR3: TGTGCCACCAGTGATTGGACAGGGGAGGCTGGGGCCAACGTCCTGACTTTC. This codes for CATSDWTGEAGANVLTF. The chain has TRBV24-1 and TRBJ2-6; 9 bases line up with TRBD1. Unmatched junction bases numbered 3, after V lost 2 bases and J lost 2 bases. There are 17 residues in the CDR3. Germline V gene lookup returns CDR1 KGHDR and CDR2 SFDVKD.

This sequence joins TRBV4-3 and TRBJ1-6; TRBD1 aligns across 8 bases. Trimming cost V 5 bases and J 9 bases; bases outside gene matches: 12. The CDR3 covers 16 residues. The germline V gene encodes CDR1 LGHNA and CDR2 YSLEER. The CDR3 sequence: CASSVETGTGASPLHF. CDR3 nucleotides: TGCGCCAGCAGCGTTGAGACCGGGACAGGCGCTTCACCCCTCCACTTT.

The rearrangement uses TRBV6-6 and TRBJ2-2, with D perhaps matching TRBD1 (5 bases). V was cut by 2 bases and J by 2 bases, with 9 bases left in between. The length of the CDR3 is 15 residues. The germline V gene encodes CDR1 MNHNY and CDR2 SVGAGI (reference sequence). CDR3 nucleotide sequence: TGTGCCAGCAGTTACGCCCAGGGAAACACCGGGGAGCTGTTTTTT. Translation: CASSYAQGNTGELFF.